Shown below are 15 T cell receptor beta chains from a single sample sequenced in a study of vaccination and CD4 T cells after COVID-19. Their antigens remain unidentified. The Oncomine TCR Beta short-read assay generated sequence data from the DNA of cultured CD4+ T cells. MiXCR, run by TCRdb on the PCR reads, gives a single entry per CDR3 protein. The sample lists some 17,000 distinct CDR3 sequences, approximately 40% seen once, with more than 7.5% in the top ten. Treatment here: roughly 11-day PBMC culture with coronavirus spike peptide pools or control peptides (ViraFEST assay). Sequenced input: CD4+ T cells from blood, cultured in vitro. Every receptor here comes from a human donor who had recovered from COVID-19.

The chain links TRBV19 to TRBJ2-5, with TRBD2 matching over 12 bases. J was trimmed by 5 bases and V by 5 bases; bases with no gene match: 9. Germline V CDR1 and CDR2: LNHDA, SQIVND (reference sequence). The CDR3 sequence is 16 residues long. CDR3 in amino acids: CASSRPTTSGSETQYF. The DNA of the CDR3 is TGTGCCAGTAGTCGGCCTACGACTAGCGGGAGTGAGACCCAGTACTTC.

The chain has TRBV12-3 or TRBV12-4 and TRBJ2-1; no clear D. The germline V and J ends were trimmed by 7 bases and 0 bases, with 7 bases remaining between them. This CDR3 contains 13 residues. CDR3 residues: CASTPSSYNEQFF. CDR3 sequence (DNA): TGTGCCAGCACTCCCAGCTCCTACAATGAGCAGTTCTTC.

The rearrangement joins TRBV28 to TRBJ2-5; 8 nucleotides agree with TRBD1. This CDR3 contains 14 residues. Germline V gene lookup returns CDR1 MDHEN and CDR2 SYDVKM. The trim removed 5 bases at V and 3 bases at J, leaving 5 bases unmatched. This chain's CDR3 is CASSPRTGKETQYF. The CDR3 region has the DNA TGTGCCAGCAGTCCTCGGACAGGGAAAGAGACCCAGTACTTC.

The V gene is TRBV20-1, the J gene TRBJ2-7; 7 bases line up with TRBD1. Germline V gene data show CDR1 as DFQATT and CDR2 as SNEGSKA (reference sequence). CDR3 length: 18 amino acids. Trimming cost V 3 bases and J 2 bases; bases outside gene matches: 19. CDR3 DNA sequence: TGCAGTGCTAGCTTCCGGGACAGAGTCGATTACATCACCTACGAGCAGTACTTC. It codes for CSASFRDRVDYITYEQYF.

The rearrangement joins TRBV7-3 to TRBJ2-3, with D unresolved. The length of the CDR3 is 14 residues. CDR1 SGHTA and CDR2 FQGTGA come from the germline V gene. V shed 5 bases and J shed 2 bases, with 11 bases lying between them. The CDR3 DNA is TGTGCCAGCAGCCCCGATAGGGCCACAGATACGCAGTATTTT. Protein sequence: CASSPDRATDTQYF. The complete variable domain, with remaining parts taken from reference TRBV7-3 and TRBJ2-3, reads GAGVSQTPSNKVTEKGKYVELRCDPISGHTALYWYRQSLGQGPEFLIYFQGTGAADDSGLPNDRFFAVRPEGSVSTLKIQRTERGDSAVYLCASSPDRATDTQYFGPGTRLTVL.

This rearrangement joins TRBV28 to TRBJ2-3; TRBD2 aligns across 9 bases. J was trimmed by 4 bases and V by 8 bases; bases with no gene match: 7. Looked up from germline, CDR1 is MDHEN and CDR2 is SYDVKM. The CDR3 sequence is 14 residues long. The CDR3 protein is CASGSSGTPDTQYF. Here the CDR3 DNA reads TGTGCCAGCGGTTCTAGCGGGACTCCAGATACGCAGTATTTT.

The V call is TRBV7-9, the J call TRBJ2-2; TRBD2 matches 11 bases. J was trimmed by 6 bases and V by 5 bases; bases with no gene match: 5. Looked up from germline, CDR1 is SEHNR and CDR2 is FQNEAQ (reference sequence). This CDR3 is 15 amino acids long. The CDR3 nucleotides read TGTGCCAGCAGCCATGGTAGCGGGAGGGCCGGGGAGCTGTTTTTT. This encodes CASSHGSGRAGELFF.

This clonotype showed up just a few times. The chain uses TRBV21-1 and TRBJ1-5. TRBV21-1 is labeled a pseudogene. The CDR3 sequence is 14 residues long. The CDR3 loop is CASSKDLENQPQHF. For the CDR3, the DNA is TGTGCCAGCAGCAAAGACCTAGAGAATCAGCCCCAGCATTTT.

This clonotype was detected only a few times. CDR3 protein: CASSSQTSRETQYF. DNA of the CDR3: TGTGCCAGCAGTTCGCAGACCTCCAGAGAGACCCAGTACTTC. The chain has TRBV27 and TRBJ2-5; D is uncertain. V dropped 4 bases and J dropped 4 bases, with 13 bases sitting between them. The CDR3 has 14 residues. Germline V gene data show CDR1 as MNHEY and CDR2 as SMNVEV (reference sequence).

The rearrangement links TRBV20-1 to TRBJ2-2; D may be TRBD2 (6 bases). This CDR3 contains 17 residues. Germline CDR1 reads DFQATT; CDR2 reads SNEGSKA (reference sequence). Between the trimmed V and J ends, which lost 6 bases and 2 bases, there was a span of 22 bases. CDR3 in amino acids: CSAARVGGRNNTGELFF. The DNA of the CDR3 is TGCAGTGCAGCGCGTGTCGGGGGACGAAATAACACCGGGGAGCTGTTTTTT.

V is TRBV6-2 or TRBV6-3 and J is TRBJ2-6, with 8 positions matching TRBD1. Trimming cost V 6 bases and J 0 bases; bases outside gene matches: 16. Per the germline V gene, CDR1 is MNHEY and CDR2 is SVGEGT. CDR3 length equals 20 residues. The CDR3, as DNA: TGTGCCAGCAGCCTAGGGACAGGTCTTTCGGTTTTCTCTGGGGCCAACGTCCTGACTTTC. This gives the protein CASSLGTGLSVFSGANVLTF.

This clonotype has only a few counts. The chain is built from TRBV27 and TRBJ1-1, with 9 nucleotides matching TRBD1. CDR3 length: 15 amino acids. Germline-derived CDR1 and CDR2 are MNHEY and SMNVEV (reference sequence). The V segment lost 5 bases and the J segment 4 bases; nucleotides outside the gene matches: 8. Here the CDR3 reads CASSPRQGGGTEAFF. In DNA form, the CDR3 reads TGTGCCAGCAGTCCTCGACAGGGGGGTGGCACTGAAGCTTTCTTT.

This clonotype was seen a few times. V is TRBV6-5 and J is TRBJ1-1; possible D gene TRBD1, 6 bases. Germline assignment: CDR1 MNHEY and CDR2 SVGAGI. The germline V and J ends were trimmed by 0 bases and 1 base, with 9 bases remaining between them. The CDR3 totals 15 residues. CDR3 bases: TGTGCCAGCAGTTACTCGTCGACAGGGAACACTGAAGCTTTCTTT. Its protein is CASSYSSTGNTEAFF.

In this sample, this clonotype turned up a few times. The rearrangement links TRBV11-2 to TRBJ1-3, with unresolved D. The CDR3 is 15 residues long. In germline, CDR1 is SGHAT, CDR2 FQNNGV. Trimming removed 0 bases at V and 2 bases at J, with 8 bases between. CDR3 sequence: CASSLDLPTGNTIYF. The CDR3 nucleotides are TGTGCCAGCAGCTTAGACTTACCCACTGGAAACACCATATATTTT.

The J gene is TRBJ2-2, the V gene TRBV12-3 or TRBV12-4, with D unresolved. V was pared by 6 bases and J by 1 base, with 6 bases between. The CDR3 has 13 amino acids. CDR3 loop: CASREVNTGELFF. The DNA of the CDR3 is TGTGCCAGCAGAGAGGTGAACACCGGGGAGCTGTTTTTT.